This entry features one T cell receptor (beta chain) sequence. This entry belongs to a study of cytomegalovirus exposure and HLA in healthy donors. This PCR relied on a set of 60 Vbeta primers and 13 Jbeta primers. Measured with immunoSEQ multiplex PCR; TCRdb has only the in-frame clones, and not every one. The profile shows roughly 290,000 clones, 80% of them singletons. This CDR3 contains 15 residues. Germline lookup yields CDR1 MNHEY and CDR2 SVGAGI. Trimming stripped 4 bases from V and 9 bases from J, with 19 bases between. Sequenced input: PBMCs. The chain employs TRBV6-5 and TRBJ2-1; D might be TRBD2 (5 bases). The clonotype was recovered from a girl aged 2-10 years in good health and CMV-seronegative. The CDR3 nucleotides read TGTGCCAGCAGTTCCTCCGGGGTAGCCCTTGGTGAGCAGTTCTTC. Translating gives CASSSSGVALGEQFF.